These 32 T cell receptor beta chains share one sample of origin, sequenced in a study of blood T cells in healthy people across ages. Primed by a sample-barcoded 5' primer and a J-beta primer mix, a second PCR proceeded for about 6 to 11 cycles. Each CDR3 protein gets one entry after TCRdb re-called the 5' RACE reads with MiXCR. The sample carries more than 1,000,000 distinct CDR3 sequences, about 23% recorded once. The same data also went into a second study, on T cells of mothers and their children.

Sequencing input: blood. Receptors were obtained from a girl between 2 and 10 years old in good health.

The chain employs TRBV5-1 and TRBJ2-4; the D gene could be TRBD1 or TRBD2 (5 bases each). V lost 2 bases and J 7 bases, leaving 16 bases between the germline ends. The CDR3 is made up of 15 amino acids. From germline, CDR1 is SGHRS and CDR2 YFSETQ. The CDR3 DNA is TGCGCCAGCAGCTTAGGGGACCAAAATAGGAACATTCAGTACTTC. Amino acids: CASSLGDQNRNIQYF.

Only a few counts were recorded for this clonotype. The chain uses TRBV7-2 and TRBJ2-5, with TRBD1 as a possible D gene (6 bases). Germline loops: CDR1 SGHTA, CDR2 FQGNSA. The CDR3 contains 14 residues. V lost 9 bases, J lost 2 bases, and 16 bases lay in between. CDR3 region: CASSLPGQQETQYF. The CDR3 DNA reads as TGTGCCAGTAGCCTGCCGGGACAACAAGAGACCCAGTACTTC. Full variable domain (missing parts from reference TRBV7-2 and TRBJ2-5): GAGVSQSPSNKVTEKGKDVELRCDPISGHTALYWYRQSLGQGLEFLIYFQGNSAPDKSGLPSDRFSAERTGGSVSTLTIQRTQQEDSAVYLCASSLPGQQETQYFGPGTRLLVL.

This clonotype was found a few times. CDR3 residues: CSSSGGDGYTF. The CDR3, as DNA: TGCAGTTCTTCAGGGGGCGATGGCTACACCTTC. The chain has TRBV29-1 and TRBJ1-2; 8 nucleotides align to TRBD1. CDR1 and CDR2 from the germline V gene are SQVTM and ANQGSEA. This CDR3 has 11 residues.

The chain's CDR3 is CASSRQGGSVQPQHF. The CDR3 nucleotides read TGTGCCAGCAGCCGCCAGGGGGGATCGGTTCAGCCCCAGCATTTT. This chain links TRBV28 with TRBJ1-5, with TRBD1 matching 7 bases. Germline trimming cut 6 bases from V and 6 bases from J; bases unmatched to any gene: 11. Germline V gives CDR1 MDHEN, CDR2 SYDVKM. The CDR3 contains 15 residues.

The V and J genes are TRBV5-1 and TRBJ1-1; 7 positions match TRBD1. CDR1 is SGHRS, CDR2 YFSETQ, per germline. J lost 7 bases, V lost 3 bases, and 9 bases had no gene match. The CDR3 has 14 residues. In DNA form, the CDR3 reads TGCGCCAGCAGCTCTTTACCGGACAGGTTTGAAGCTTTCTTT. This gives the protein CASSSLPDRFEAFF.

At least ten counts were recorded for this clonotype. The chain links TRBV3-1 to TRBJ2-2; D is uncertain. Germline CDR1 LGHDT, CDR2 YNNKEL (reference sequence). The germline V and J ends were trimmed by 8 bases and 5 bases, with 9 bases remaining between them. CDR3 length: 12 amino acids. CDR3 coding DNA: TGTGCCAGCTCGCAGTCTACCGGGGAGCTGTTTTTT. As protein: CASSQSTGELFF.

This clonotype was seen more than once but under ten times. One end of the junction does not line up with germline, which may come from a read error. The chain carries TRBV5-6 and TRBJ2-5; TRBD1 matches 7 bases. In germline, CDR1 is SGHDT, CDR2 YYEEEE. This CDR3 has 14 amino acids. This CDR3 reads CASSLSGQYYEQHF. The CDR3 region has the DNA TGTGCCAGCAGCTTGTCGGGACAGTACTACGAGCAGCACTTC. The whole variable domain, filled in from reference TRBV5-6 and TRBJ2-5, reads DAGVTQSPTHLIKTRGQQVTLRCSPKSGHDTVSWYQQALGQGPQFIFQYYEEEERQRGNFPDRFSGHQFPNYSSELNVNALLLGDSALYLCASSLSGQYYEQHFGPGTRLLVL.

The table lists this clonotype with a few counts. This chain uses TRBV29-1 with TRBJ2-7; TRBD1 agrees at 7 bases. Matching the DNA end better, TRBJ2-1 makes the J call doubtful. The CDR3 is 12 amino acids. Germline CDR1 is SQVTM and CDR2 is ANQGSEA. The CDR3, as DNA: TGCAGCGTTGTCACAACAGGGGTCGAGCAGTTCTTC. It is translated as CSVVTTGVEQFF.

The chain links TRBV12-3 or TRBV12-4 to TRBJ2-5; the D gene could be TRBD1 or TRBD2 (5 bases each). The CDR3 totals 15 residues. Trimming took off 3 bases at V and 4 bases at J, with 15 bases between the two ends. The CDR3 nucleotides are TGTGCCAGCAGTTTCGTTGGGACCAAGGTAGAGACCCAGTACTTC. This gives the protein CASSFVGTKVETQYF.

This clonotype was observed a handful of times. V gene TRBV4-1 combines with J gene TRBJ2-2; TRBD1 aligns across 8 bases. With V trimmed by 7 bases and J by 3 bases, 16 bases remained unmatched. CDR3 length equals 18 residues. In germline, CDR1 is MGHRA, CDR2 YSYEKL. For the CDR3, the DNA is TGCGCCAGCAACAACCTACTATGGGACAGGAGATACACCGGGGAGCTGTTTTTT. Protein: CASNNLLWDRRYTGELFF.

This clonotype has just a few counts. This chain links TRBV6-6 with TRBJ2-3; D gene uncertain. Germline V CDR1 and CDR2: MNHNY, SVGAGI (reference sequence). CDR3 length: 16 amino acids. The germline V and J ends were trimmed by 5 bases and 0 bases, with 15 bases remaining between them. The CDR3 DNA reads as TGTGCCAGCAGTCTCCGCGCGGCGGAGAGCACAGATACGCAGTATTTT. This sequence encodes CASSLRAAESTDTQYF.

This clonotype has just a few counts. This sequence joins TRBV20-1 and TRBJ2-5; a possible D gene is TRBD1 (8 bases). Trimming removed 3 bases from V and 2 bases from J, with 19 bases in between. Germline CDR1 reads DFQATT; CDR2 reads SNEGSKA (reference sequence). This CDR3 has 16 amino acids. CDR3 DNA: TGCAGTGCTAGGGACCCCGGACAGGGAGGGCAAGAGACCCAGTACTTC. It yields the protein CSARDPGQGGQETQYF.

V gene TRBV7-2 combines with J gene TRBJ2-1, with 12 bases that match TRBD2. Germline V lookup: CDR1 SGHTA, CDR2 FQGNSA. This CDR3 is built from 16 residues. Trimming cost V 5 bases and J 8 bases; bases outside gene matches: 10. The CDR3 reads CASSTKRLAGVHEQFF. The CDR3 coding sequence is TGTGCCAGCAGCACCAAGCGACTAGCGGGAGTGCATGAGCAGTTCTTC.

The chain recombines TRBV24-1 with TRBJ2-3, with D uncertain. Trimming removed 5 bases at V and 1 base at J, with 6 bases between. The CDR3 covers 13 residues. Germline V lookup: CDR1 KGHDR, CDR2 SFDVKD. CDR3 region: CATSVQGTDTQYF. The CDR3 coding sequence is TGTGCCACCAGTGTCCAGGGCACAGATACGCAGTATTTT.

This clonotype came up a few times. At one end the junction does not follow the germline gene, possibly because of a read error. DNA of the CDR3: TGCAGTGCCACCACACCCACTACGAACATTCAGAACTTC. Protein sequence: CSATTPTTNIQNF. This chain uses TRBV20-1 with TRBJ2-4; D is unresolved. From germline, CDR1 is DFQATT and CDR2 SNEGSKA (reference sequence). The CDR3 sequence is 13 residues long.

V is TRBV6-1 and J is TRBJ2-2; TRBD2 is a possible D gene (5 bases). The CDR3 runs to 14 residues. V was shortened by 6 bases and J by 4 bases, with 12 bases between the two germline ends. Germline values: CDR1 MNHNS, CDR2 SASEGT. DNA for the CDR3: TGTGCCAGCAGCCCCAACCGGGGCACCGGGGAGCTGTTTTTT. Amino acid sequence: CASSPNRGTGELFF.

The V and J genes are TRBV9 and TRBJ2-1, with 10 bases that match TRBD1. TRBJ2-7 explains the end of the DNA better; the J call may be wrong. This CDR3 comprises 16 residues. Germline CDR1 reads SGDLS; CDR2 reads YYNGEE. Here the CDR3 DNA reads TGTGCCAGCAGCGTAGTGAGAGGACAGGGGGGAAGGGAGCAGTACTTC. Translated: CASSVVRGQGGREQYF.

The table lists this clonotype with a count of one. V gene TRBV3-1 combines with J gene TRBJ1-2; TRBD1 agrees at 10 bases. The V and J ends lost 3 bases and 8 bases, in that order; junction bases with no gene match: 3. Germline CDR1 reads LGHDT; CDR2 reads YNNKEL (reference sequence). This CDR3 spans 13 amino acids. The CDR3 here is CASSQTGGLGYTF. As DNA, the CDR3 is TGTGCCAGCAGCCAGACAGGGGGCCTAGGCTACACCTTC.

CDR3 loop: CASSFGGLSYTF. CDR3 bases: TGTGCCAGCAGCTTCGGCGGGTTGAGCTACACCTTC. The rearrangement uses TRBV12-3 or TRBV12-4 and TRBJ1-2; unclear D gene. This CDR3 contains 12 residues. Trimming pared 6 bases from V and 9 bases from J, leaving 14 bases between.

The CDR3 region has the DNA TGCGCCAGCAGCTTGGAGTCACTATACACTGAAGCTTTCTTT. It yields the protein CASSLESLYTEAFF. The chain couples TRBV5-1 to TRBJ1-1; D is unresolved. The CDR3 sequence is 14 residues long. The germline gives CDR1 SGHRS, CDR2 YFSETQ. V lost 0 bases to trimming and J lost 3 bases, with 9 bases between them.

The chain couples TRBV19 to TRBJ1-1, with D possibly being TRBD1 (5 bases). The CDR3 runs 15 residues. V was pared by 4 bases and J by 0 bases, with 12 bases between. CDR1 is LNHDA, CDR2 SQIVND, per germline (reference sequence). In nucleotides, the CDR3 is TGTGCCAGTAGTACCCCGGGACGGATGAACACTGAAGCTTTCTTT. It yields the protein CASSTPGRMNTEAFF.

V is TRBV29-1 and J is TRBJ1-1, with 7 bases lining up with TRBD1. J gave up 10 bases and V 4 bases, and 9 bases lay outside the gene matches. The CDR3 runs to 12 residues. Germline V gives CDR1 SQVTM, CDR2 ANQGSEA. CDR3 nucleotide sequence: TGCAGCGTTGCCGCCTTTACAGGGGCAGCTTTCTTT. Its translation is CSVAAFTGAAFF.

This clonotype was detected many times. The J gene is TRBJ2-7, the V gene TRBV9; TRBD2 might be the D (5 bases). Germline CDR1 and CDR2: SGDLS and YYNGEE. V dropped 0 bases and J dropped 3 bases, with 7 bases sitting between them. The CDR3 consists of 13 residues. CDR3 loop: CASSVEGDYEQYF. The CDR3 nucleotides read TGTGCCAGCAGCGTAGAGGGAGACTACGAGCAGTACTTC.

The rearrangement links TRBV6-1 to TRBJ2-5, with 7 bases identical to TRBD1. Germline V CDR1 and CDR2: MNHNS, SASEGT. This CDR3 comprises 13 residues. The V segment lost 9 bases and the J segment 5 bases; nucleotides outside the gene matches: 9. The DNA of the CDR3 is TGTGCCAGTTCGGACAGGCAAGCGGAGACCCAGTACTTC. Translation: CASSDRQAETQYF.

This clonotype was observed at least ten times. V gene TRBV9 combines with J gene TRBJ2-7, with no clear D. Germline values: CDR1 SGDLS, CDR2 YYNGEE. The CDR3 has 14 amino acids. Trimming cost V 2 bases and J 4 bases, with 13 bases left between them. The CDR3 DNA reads TGTGCCAGCAGCGTTGGAACACCAGTTTACGAGCAGTACTTC. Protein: CASSVGTPVYEQYF.

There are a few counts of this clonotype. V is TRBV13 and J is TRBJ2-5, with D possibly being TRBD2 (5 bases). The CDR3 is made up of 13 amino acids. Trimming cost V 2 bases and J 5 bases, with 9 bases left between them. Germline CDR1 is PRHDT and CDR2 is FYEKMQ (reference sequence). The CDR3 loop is CASSLFQRETQYF. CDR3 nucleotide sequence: TGTGCCAGCAGCTTATTCCAGCGGGAGACCCAGTACTTC. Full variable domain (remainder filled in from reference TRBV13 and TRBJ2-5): AAGVIQSPRHLIKEKRETATLKCYPIPRHDTVYWYQQGPGQDPQFLISFYEKMQSDKGSIPDRFSAQQFSDYHSELNMSSLELGDSALYFCASSLFQRETQYFGPGTRLLVL.

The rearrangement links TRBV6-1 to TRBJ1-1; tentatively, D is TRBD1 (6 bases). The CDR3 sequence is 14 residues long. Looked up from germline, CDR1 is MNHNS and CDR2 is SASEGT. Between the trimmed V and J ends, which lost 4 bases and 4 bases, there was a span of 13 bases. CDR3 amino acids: CASSVLLGGTEAFF. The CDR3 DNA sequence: TGTGCCAGCAGTGTGCTTTTAGGGGGCACTGAAGCTTTCTTT.

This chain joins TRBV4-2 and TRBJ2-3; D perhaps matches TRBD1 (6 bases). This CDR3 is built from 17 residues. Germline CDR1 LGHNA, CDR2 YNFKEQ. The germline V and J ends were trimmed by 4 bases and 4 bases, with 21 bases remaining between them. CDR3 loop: CASSLSHGSPGADTQYF. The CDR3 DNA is TGTGCCAGCAGCCTATCACATGGGAGCCCAGGGGCAGATACGCAGTATTTT.

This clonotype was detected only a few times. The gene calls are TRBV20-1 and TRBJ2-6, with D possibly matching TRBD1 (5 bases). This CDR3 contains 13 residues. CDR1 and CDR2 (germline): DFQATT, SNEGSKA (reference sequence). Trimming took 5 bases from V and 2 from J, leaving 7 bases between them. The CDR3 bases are TGCAGTGCTGAGACAGCTGGGGCCAACGTCCTGACTTTC. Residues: CSAETAGANVLTF.

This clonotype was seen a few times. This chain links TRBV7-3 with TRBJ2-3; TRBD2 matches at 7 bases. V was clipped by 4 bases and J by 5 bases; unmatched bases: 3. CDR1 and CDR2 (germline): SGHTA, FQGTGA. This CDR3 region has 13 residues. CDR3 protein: CASSYGGGDTQYF. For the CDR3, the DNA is TGTGCCAGCAGCTATGGGGGGGGAGATACGCAGTATTTT. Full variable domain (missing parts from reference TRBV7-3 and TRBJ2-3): GAGVSQTPSNKVTEKGKYVELRCDPISGHTALYWYRQSLGQGPEFLIYFQGTGAADDSGLPNDRFFAVRPEGSVSTLKIQRTERGDSAVYLCASSYGGGDTQYFGPGTRLTVL.

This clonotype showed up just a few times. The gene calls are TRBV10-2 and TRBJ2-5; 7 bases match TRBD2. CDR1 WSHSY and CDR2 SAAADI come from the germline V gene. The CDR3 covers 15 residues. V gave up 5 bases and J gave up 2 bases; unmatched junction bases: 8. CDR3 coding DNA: TGCGCCAGCAGTCTAAGCGGGACGTGGCAAGAGACCCAGTACTTC. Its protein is CASSLSGTWQETQYF.

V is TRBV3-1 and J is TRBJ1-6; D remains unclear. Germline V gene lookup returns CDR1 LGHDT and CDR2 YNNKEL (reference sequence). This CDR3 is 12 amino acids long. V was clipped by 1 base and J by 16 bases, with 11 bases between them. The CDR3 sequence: CASSQGEGGLHF. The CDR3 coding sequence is TGTGCCAGCAGCCAAGGAGAGGGAGGGCTCCACTTT. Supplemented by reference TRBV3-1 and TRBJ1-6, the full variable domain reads DTAVSQTPKYLVTQMGNDKSIKCEQNLGHDTMYWYKQDSKKFLKIMFSYNNKELIINETVPNRFSPKSPDKAHLNLHINSLELGDSAVYFCASSQGEGGLHFGNGTRLTVT.